Given below is one T cell receptor beta chain in context. Its antigen is undetermined. The assay was immunoSEQ multiplex PCR, and TCRdb's table has in-frame clones only and misses some. There are tens of thousands of clones in the sample; 75% to 90% occur only once, and less than 7.5% lies in the top ten. The source of the sample is a study of OX40 agonist ivuxolimab in advanced cancers. In the study overall: Partial responses were seen in three patients, one with hepatocellular carcinoma and two with cutaneous melanoma.

Study conclusions and caveats: The study did not work out the antigen specificity of the expanded peripheral T cells.

At cycle 4 day 1, cycle 7 day 1, and baseline, blood was sampled. Sequencing used CD4+ or CD8+ T cells sorted from blood, obtained in a trial of the OX40 agonist ivuxolimab. The clonotype was recovered from an adult with an advanced solid tumor such as melanoma, head and neck, liver or kidney cancer.

The CDR3 loop is CASSGRQGDSSQHF. The CDR3 DNA follows: TGTGCCAGCAGCGGGAGACAGGGAGATTCGTCCCAGCATTTT. The chain combines TRBV9 with TRBJ1-5; 7 bases match TRBD1. The trim removed 3 bases at V and 11 bases at J, leaving 11 bases unmatched. CDR1 is SGDLS and CDR2 is YYNGEE in the germline V gene. The CDR3 totals 14 residues.